The 15 T cell receptor beta chains below all came from one sample that was sequenced in a study of neurological immune-mediated disorders. TCRdb used MiXCR to reprocess the 5' RACE reads, holding one entry per CDR3 protein. The sample lists tens of thousands of distinct CDR3 sequences, around 3.1% occurring once. Sequencing used PBMCs. The receptors here all came from a man aged 35 to 55 with multiple sclerosis.

This clonotype was observed at least ten times. At one of its ends the junction is not consistent with the germline gene, which may arise from a read error. The chain's CDR3 is CAISDRGNTTYF. The CDR3 DNA is TGTGCCATCAGTGACAGAGGAAACACCACATATTTT. The J gene is TRBJ1-3, the V gene TRBV10-3; D remains ambiguous. The length of the CDR3 is 12 residues. Germline V gives CDR1 ENHRY, CDR2 SYGVKD.

As concerns this clonotype: A much larger clone differs by one base, so this may be a read error. The chain uses TRBV20-1 and TRBJ1-5; 9 bases are shared with TRBD1. The germline V gene has CDR1 DFQATT and CDR2 SNEGSKA (reference sequence). The CDR3 consists of 13 residues. The CDR3 region is CSAQDRGYQHQHF. The CDR3 DNA sequence: TGCAGTGCCCAGGACAGGGGCTATCAGCACCAGCATTTT.

This clonotype has a count of ten or more. The V gene is TRBV5-1, the J gene TRBJ1-5, with 8 bases that match TRBD1. V shed 3 bases, J shed 3 bases, and the junction held 5 bases outside the gene matches. The CDR3 runs to 15 residues. Germline CDR1 reads SGHRS; CDR2 reads YFSETQ. The CDR3 here is CASSWQGAVNQPQHF. The CDR3 DNA is TGCGCCAGCAGCTGGCAGGGGGCAGTCAATCAGCCCCAGCATTTT. Combining the CDR3 with reference TRBV5-1 and TRBJ1-5 gives the whole variable domain KAGVTQTPRYLIKTRGQQVTLSCSPISGHRSVSWYQQTPGQGLQFLFEYFSETQRNKGNFPGRFSGRQFSNSRSEMNVSTLELGDSALYLCASSWQGAVNQPQHFGDGTRLSIL.

The V gene is TRBV20-1, the J gene TRBJ2-3; D unresolved. The germline V gene has CDR1 DFQATT and CDR2 SNEGSKA (reference sequence). The CDR3 spans 15 residues. Trimming took 6 bases from V and 1 from J, leaving 17 bases between them. The CDR3 DNA follows: TGCAGTGCAACCTATAGCCTGACGGGCACAGATACGCAGTATTTT. Protein product: CSATYSLTGTDTQYF.

This clonotype was counted many times. The CDR3 is CASSLAGTGGEDTQYF. Here the CDR3 DNA reads TGCGCCAGCAGCTTGGCAGGGACAGGGGGGGAAGATACGCAGTATTTT. The chain joins TRBV5-1 to TRBJ2-3; 11 bases fit TRBD1. V lost 0 bases and J lost 5; bases outside the gene matches: 5. This CDR3 spans 16 amino acids. Per the germline V gene, CDR1 is SGHRS and CDR2 is YFSETQ.

The sample holds many counts of this clonotype. The chain carries TRBV7-8 and TRBJ2-1; 10 bases agree with TRBD2. Germline V gives CDR1 SGHVS, CDR2 FQNEAQ. The CDR3 is made up of 16 amino acids. Trimming removed 3 bases from V and 7 bases from J; junction bases left unmatched: 9. CDR3 in amino acids: CASSFPLAGARNEQFF. The CDR3 DNA follows: TGTGCCAGCAGCTTCCCCCTAGCGGGAGCAAGGAATGAGCAGTTCTTC.

This clonotype was detected ten times or more. V gene TRBV29-1 combines with J gene TRBJ2-3; 7 positions agree with TRBD2. With V trimmed by 8 bases and J by 3 bases, 11 bases remained unmatched. The CDR3 contains 14 residues. Germline assignment: CDR1 SQVTM and CDR2 ANQGSEA. Written as DNA, the CDR3 is TGCAGCTTCCGGGGGGTTGAGAGTACAGATACGCAGTATTTT. Translating gives CSFRGVESTDTQYF.

A note on this clonotype: Possible read error: a much larger clone is one base away. This chain uses TRBV16 with TRBJ1-3; no definite D call. CDR1 KGHSY and CDR2 FQNENV come from the germline V gene. CDR3 length: 14 amino acids. The CDR3 nucleotides are TGTGCCAACAGCTCCTATAAAGGGAGAAACACCATATATTTT. Translation: CANSSYKGRNTIYF.

This clonotype was counted ten times or more. This chain joins TRBV10-3 and TRBJ1-1; D unresolved. Trimming removed 7 bases from V and 2 bases from J, with 17 bases in between. From germline, CDR1 is ENHRY and CDR2 SYGVKD. The CDR3 is made up of 15 amino acids. Here the CDR3 reads CAIKDSGERNTEAFF. The CDR3 DNA reads TGTGCCATCAAAGATTCCGGGGAGAGAAACACTGAAGCTTTCTTT.

This clonotype was found many times. The chain employs TRBV5-4 and TRBJ1-2; D possibly corresponds to TRBD1 (5 bases). Trimming removed 4 bases at V and 3 bases at J, with 13 bases between. The CDR3 has 14 amino acids. CDR1 is SGHNT and CDR2 is YYREEE in the germline V gene (reference sequence). The CDR3 nucleotides read TGTGCCAGCAGCGGGACGGTGGATTACTATGGCTACACCTTC. It is translated as CASSGTVDYYGYTF. The full variable domain, in which reference TRBV5-4 and TRBJ1-2 provide the parts outside the CDR3, is ETGVTQSPTHLIKTRGQQVTLRCSSQSGHNTVSWYQQALGQGPQFIFQYYREEENGRGNFPPRFSGLQFPNYSSELNVNALELDDSALYLCASSGTVDYYGYTFGSGTRLTVV.

Many counts were recorded for this clonotype. The gene calls are TRBV4-2 and TRBJ2-7, with 9 bases aligning to TRBD1. This CDR3 region has 14 residues. V shed 1 base and J 4 bases; nucleotides not matched to a gene: 2. Per germline, CDR1 LGHNA and CDR2 YNFKEQ. CDR3 loop: CASSQAGQGYEQYF. The CDR3 nucleotides read TGTGCCAGCAGCCAAGCGGGACAGGGATACGAGCAGTACTTC.

The chain links TRBV9 to TRBJ1-1, with TRBD1 as a possible D gene (5 bases). V was shortened by 1 base and J by 1 base, with 8 bases between the two germline ends. Germline V lookup: CDR1 SGDLS, CDR2 YYNGEE. This CDR3 contains 14 residues. The CDR3 reads CASSVCGQNTEAFF. The CDR3 bases are TGTGCCAGCAGCGTATGTGGACAGAACACTGAAGCTTTCTTT. Together with reference TRBV9 and TRBJ1-1, the CDR3 gives the full variable domain: DSGVTQTPKHLITATGQRVTLRCSPRSGDLSVYWYQQSLDQGLQFLIQYYNGEERAKGNILERFSAQQFPDLHSELNLSSLELGDSALYFCASSVCGQNTEAFFGQGTRLTVV.

This clonotype was counted ten times or more. This chain joins TRBV5-1 and TRBJ2-3, with D unclear. Trimming removed 4 bases at V and 1 base at J, with 13 bases between. CDR1 and CDR2 (germline): SGHRS, YFSETQ. The CDR3 runs 15 residues. The CDR3 DNA is TGCGCCAGCAGCAAGGAAGAAGCCCGCACAGATACGCAGTATTTT. Amino acid sequence: CASSKEEARTDTQYF.

This clonotype was picked up many times. The chain combines TRBV12-3 or TRBV12-4 with TRBJ1-1; D gene ambiguous. Trimming removed 6 bases at V and 1 base at J, with 9 bases between. The CDR3 totals 13 residues. CDR3 in DNA: TGTGCCAGCAGACGGGCCCAGAACACTGAAGCTTTCTTT. Its protein product is CASRRAQNTEAFF.

This clonotype came up many times. This rearrangement joins TRBV5-1 to TRBJ1-1; a possible D gene is TRBD1 (6 bases). The CDR3 extends over 13 amino acids. Between the trimmed V and J ends, which lost 1 base and 5 bases, there was a span of 9 bases. Germline CDR1 SGHRS, CDR2 YFSETQ. This CDR3 reads CASSLPGETEAFF. DNA for the CDR3: TGCGCCAGCAGCTTGCCAGGGGAAACTGAAGCTTTCTTT.